This TCR beta chain comes out of a study of T cells in Graves' hyperthyroidism and ophthalmopathy. Study-level points and caveats: Median prediction lead before ophthalmopathy onset was around 6.9 months with the model. Blood also carried most thyroid clonotypes expanded above 0.001.

The CDR3 contains 16 residues. V was pared by 3 bases and J by 9 bases, with 21 bases between. Ophthalmopathy patients showed a Clinical Activity Score of at least 3, NOSPECS grade of at least 4 and duration under 3 months. Exclusions: uncontrolled infection, other autoimmune disease, pregnancy, lactation. This clonotype was observed a handful of times. Its cognate antigen is unknown. RNA transcripts yielded amplified TCR beta CDR3 regions. The HTBI primer set served for first-round RT-PCR of the TCR CDR3. TCRdb re-analysed the multiplex PCR reads in MiXCR, keeping a single row per CDR3 protein. The data contain about 600,000 distinct CDR3 sequences, 15% to 20% of them singletons.

The specimen sequenced was blood. This clonotype originated in a woman aged 40 to 50 with Graves' ophthalmopathy. The J gene is TRBJ2-1, the V gene TRBV12-3 or TRBV12-4; either TRBD1 or TRBD2 may supply D (7 bases each). The CDR3, as DNA: TGTGCCAGCAGTTTGGGGTTGGGTCAGGGGGGGGGTGAGCAGTTCTTC. Protein sequence: CASSLGLGQGGGEQFF.